This T cell receptor (beta chain) was obtained from a study of T cell changes during pregnancy in multiple sclerosis. This clone was observed a handful of times. CDR3 size: 14 residues. Between the trimmed V and J ends, which lost 2 bases and 10 bases, there was a span of 17 bases. Germline CDR1 is SGHAT and CDR2 is FQNNGV. Assay used: immunoSEQ multiplex PCR; TCRdb lists only in-frame clones, some missing. The data show 40,000 or so clones, 91% seen once. The receptor was derived from a female donor in good health, enrolled as a control in a pregnancy study. The chain uses TRBV11-2 and TRBJ1-1; D gene unclear. The sequences come from CD4+ T cells from peripheral blood mononuclear cells, collected in the third trimester of pregnancy. Here the CDR3 DNA reads TGTGCCAGCAGCTTAAGTTCAACAAAATCTGCAGCTTTCTTT. This codes for CASSLSSTKSAAFF. The complete variable domain, with remaining parts taken from reference TRBV11-2 and TRBJ1-1, reads EAGVAQSPRYKIIEKRQSVAFWCNPISGHATLYWYQQILGQGPKLLIQFQNNGVVDDSQLPKDRFSAERLKGVDSTLKIQPAKLEDSAVYLCASSLSSTKSAAFFGQGTRLTVV.